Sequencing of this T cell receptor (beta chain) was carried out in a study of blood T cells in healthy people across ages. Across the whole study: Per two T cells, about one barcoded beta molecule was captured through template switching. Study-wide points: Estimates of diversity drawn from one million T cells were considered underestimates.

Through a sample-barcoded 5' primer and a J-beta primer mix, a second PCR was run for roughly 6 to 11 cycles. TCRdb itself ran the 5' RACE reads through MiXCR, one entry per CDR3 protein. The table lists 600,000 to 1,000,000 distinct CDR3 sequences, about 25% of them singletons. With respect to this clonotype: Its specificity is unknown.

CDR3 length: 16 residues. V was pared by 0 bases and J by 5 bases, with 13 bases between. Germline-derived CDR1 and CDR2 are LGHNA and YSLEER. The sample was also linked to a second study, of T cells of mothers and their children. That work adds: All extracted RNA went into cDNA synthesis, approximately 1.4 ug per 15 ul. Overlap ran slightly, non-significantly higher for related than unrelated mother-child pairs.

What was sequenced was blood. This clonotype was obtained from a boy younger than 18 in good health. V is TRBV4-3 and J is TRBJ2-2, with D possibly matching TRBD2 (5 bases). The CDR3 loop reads CASSQERWTVTGELFF. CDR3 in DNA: TGCGCCAGCAGCCAAGAACGCTGGACTGTTACCGGGGAGCTGTTTTTT.